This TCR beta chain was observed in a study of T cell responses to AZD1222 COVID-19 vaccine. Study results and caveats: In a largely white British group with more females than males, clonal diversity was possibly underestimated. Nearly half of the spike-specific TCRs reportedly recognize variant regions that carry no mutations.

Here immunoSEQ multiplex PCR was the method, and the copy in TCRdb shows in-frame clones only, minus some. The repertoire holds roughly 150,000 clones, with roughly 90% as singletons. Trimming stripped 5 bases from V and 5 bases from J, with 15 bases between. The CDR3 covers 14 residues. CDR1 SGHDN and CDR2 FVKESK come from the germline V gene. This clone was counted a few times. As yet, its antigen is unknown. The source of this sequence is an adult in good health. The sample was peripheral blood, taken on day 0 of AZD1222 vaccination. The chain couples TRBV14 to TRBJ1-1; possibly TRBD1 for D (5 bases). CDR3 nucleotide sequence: TGTGCCAGCAGCAACCGTCAGGGAGGGACTGAAGCTTTCTTT. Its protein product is CASSNRQGGTEAFF.